The 7 T cell receptor beta chains reported below all come from one sample, sequenced in a study of regulatory T cells in long-lasting Graves disease. Time point reported: persistent/refractory GD, antithyroid drugs over 5 years with positive TRAb. Construction of the TCR library relied on RNA isolated from PBMCs. CDR3 regions were amplified by Arm-PCR using iRepertoire HTBI primers to build TCR beta libraries. TCRdb reprocessed the multiplex PCR reads via MiXCR and lists one record per CDR3 protein. The sample lists roughly 450,000 distinct CDR3 sequences, around 20% occurring once. Sequencing used peripheral blood mononuclear cells (PBMCs), obtained when the disease was refractory, from a patient treated with antithyroid drugs. These receptors originate from a female donor with Graves disease.

This clonotype showed up many times. This chain connects TRBV29-1 to TRBJ1-1; no clear D gene. The CDR3 extends over 11 amino acids. CDR1 is SQVTM, CDR2 ANQGSEA, per germline. Between the trimmed V and J ends, which lost 8 bases and 5 bases, there was a span of 12 bases. The CDR3 loop is CSTVPQTEAFF. CDR3 bases: TGCAGCACCGTGCCGCAGACTGAAGCTTTCTTT.

As for this clonotype: It may be a read error: a sequence one base away is much more abundant. This CDR3 is CASRPTGDTEAFF. In DNA, the CDR3 is TGTGCCAGCAGACCTACAGGGGACACTGAAGCTTTCTTT. The rearrangement links TRBV7-9 to TRBJ1-1; 7 bases line up with TRBD1. The V gene end was trimmed by 6 bases and the J gene end by 3 bases; junction bases not matched to a gene: 4. Germline assignment: CDR1 SEHNR and CDR2 FQNEAQ (reference sequence). The CDR3 is 13 residues long.

This sequence joins TRBV5-1 and TRBJ1-2, with 7 bases lining up with TRBD1. This CDR3 spans 18 amino acids. The V segment lost 0 bases and the J segment 1 base; nucleotides outside the gene matches: 12. The V gene's germline CDR1 is SGHRS and CDR2 YFSETQ. In DNA, the CDR3 is TGCGCCAGCAGCTTGGAACCGACAGGGAACCTGAATAACTATGGCTACACCTTC. Protein product: CASSLEPTGNLNNYGYTF. The whole variable domain, remainder taken from reference TRBV5-1 and TRBJ1-2, is KAGVTQTPRYLIKTRGQQVTLSCSPISGHRSVSWYQQTPGQGLQFLFEYFSETQRNKGNFPGRFSGRQFSNSRSEMNVSTLELGDSALYLCASSLEPTGNLNNYGYTFGSGTRLTVV.

At least ten counts were recorded for this clonotype. The rearrangement joins TRBV11-2 to TRBJ1-2; 8 nucleotides line up with TRBD1. The CDR3 contains 17 residues. V lost 5 bases, J lost 4 bases, and 15 bases stayed unmatched. Looked up from germline, CDR1 is SGHAT and CDR2 is FQNNGV. Written as DNA, the CDR3 is TGTGCCAGCAGCCCCAACTTAGGACAGGGTGAAGGCTATGGCTACACCTTC. Encoded protein: CASSPNLGQGEGYGYTF.

This clonotype has more than one count but fewer than ten. The chain links TRBV7-3 to TRBJ2-6; 13 positions match TRBD2. The germline CDR1 and CDR2 sequences are SGHTA and FQGTGA. V gave up 5 bases and J gave up 0 bases; unmatched junction bases: 10. This CDR3 contains 20 residues. DNA of the CDR3: TGTGCCAGCAGCAACCCGGGACTAGCGGGACTAAACTCTGGGGCCAACGTCCTGACTTTC. Translating it yields CASSNPGLAGLNSGANVLTF.

There are a few counts of this clonotype. The genes are TRBV10-3 and TRBJ1-1, with D unresolved. This CDR3 has 11 amino acids. Germline CDR1 reads ENHRY; CDR2 reads SYGVKD. V dropped 6 bases and J dropped 8 bases, with 10 bases sitting between them. CDR3 coding DNA: TGTGCCATCAGCGGACTCGGGGAAGCTTTCTTT. It codes for CAISGLGEAFF.

Ten or more counts support this clonotype. The chain carries TRBV20-1 and TRBJ2-1; TRBD2 aligns across 8 bases. With 5 bases clipped from V and 6 bases from J, the junction kept 3 bases outside the gene matches. This CDR3 is built from 12 residues. CDR1 and CDR2 (germline): DFQATT, SNEGSKA (reference sequence). CDR3 nucleotide sequence: TGCAGTGCTGGGGGACTAGTCAATGAGCAGTTCTTC. It codes for CSAGGLVNEQFF.